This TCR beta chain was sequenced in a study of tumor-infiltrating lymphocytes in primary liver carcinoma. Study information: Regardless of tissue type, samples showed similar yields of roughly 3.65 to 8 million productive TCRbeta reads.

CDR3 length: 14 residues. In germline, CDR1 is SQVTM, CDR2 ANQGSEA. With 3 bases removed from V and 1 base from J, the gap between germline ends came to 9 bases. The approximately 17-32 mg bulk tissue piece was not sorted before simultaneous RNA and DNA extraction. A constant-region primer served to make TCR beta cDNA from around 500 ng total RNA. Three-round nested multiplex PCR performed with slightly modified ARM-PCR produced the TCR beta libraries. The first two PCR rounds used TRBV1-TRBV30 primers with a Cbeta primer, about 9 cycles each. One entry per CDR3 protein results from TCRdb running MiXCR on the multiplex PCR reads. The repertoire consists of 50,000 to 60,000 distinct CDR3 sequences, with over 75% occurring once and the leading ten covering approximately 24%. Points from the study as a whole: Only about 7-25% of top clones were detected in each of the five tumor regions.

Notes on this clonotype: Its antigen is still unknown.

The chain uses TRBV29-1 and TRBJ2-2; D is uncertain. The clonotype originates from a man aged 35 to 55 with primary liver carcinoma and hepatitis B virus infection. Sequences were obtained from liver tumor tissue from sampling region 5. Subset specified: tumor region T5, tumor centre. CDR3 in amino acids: CSVDTLGNTGELFF. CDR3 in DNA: TGCAGCGTTGATACGCTGGGGAACACCGGGGAGCTGTTTTTT.